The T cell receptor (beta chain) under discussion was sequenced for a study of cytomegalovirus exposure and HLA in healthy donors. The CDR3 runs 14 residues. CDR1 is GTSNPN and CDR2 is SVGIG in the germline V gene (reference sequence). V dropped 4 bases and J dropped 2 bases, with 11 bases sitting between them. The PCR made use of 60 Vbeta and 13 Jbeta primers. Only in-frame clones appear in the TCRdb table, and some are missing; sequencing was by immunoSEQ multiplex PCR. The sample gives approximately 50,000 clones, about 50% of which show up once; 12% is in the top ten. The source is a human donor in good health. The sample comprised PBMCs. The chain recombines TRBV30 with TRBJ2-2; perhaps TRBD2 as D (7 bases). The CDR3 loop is CAWKAGHNTGELFF. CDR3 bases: TGTGCCTGGAAAGCGGGACACAACACCGGGGAGCTGTTTTTT.